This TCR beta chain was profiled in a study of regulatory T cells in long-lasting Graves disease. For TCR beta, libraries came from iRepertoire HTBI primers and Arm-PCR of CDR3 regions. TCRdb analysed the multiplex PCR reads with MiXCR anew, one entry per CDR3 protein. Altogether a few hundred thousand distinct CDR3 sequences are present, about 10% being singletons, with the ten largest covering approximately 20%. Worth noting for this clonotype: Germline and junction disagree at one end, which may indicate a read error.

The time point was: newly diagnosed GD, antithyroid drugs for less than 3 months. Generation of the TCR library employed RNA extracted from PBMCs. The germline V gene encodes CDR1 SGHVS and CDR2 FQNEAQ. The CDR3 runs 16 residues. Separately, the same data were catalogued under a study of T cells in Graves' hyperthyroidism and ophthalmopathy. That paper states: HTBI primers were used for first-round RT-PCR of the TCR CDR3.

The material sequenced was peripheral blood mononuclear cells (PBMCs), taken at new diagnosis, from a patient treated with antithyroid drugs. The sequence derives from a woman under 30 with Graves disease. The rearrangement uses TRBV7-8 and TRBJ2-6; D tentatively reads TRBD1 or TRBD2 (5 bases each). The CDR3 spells CASSQPGTSGANVLTF. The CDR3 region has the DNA TGCGCCAGCAGCCAGCCGGGGACCTCTGGGGCCAACGTCCTGACTTTC.